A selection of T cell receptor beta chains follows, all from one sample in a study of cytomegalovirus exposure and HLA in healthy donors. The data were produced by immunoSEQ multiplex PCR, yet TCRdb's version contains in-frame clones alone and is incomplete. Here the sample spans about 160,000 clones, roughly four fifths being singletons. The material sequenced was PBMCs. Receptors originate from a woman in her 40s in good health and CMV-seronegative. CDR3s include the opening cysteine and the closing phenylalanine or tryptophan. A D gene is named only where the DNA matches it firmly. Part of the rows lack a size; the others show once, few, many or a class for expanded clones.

cdr3_nt: TGTGCCAGCAGCTTATTTGCGGGGGTAGTGACCCAGTACTTC
cdr3_aa: CASSLFAGVVTQYF
clone_size: .
d_call: TRBD2
j_call: TRBJ2-5
cdr3_length: 14
v_call: TRBV7-2

cdr3_nt: TGTGCCAGCAGTTTAGTAGGGGGCGAGCAGTACTTC
cdr3_aa: CASSLVGGEQYF
clone_size: .
d_call: .
j_call: TRBJ2-7
cdr3_length: 12
v_call: TRBV27

cdr3_nt: TGTGCCAGCAGCAAAGACAGGGGCGAGGGAAACACCATATATTTT
cdr3_aa: CASSKDRGEGNTIYF
clone_size: .
d_call: TRBD1
j_call: TRBJ1-3
cdr3_length: 15
v_call: TRBV5-4

cdr3_nt: TGTGCCAGCAGCCATAAACAGGGGTACGAGCAGTACTTC
cdr3_aa: CASSHKQGYEQYF
clone_size: .
d_call: TRBD1
j_call: TRBJ2-7
cdr3_length: 13
v_call: TRBV7-6

cdr3_nt: TGTGCCAGCAGCTTCCTCTTAGGAGGAACAACTAATGAAAAACTGTTTTTT
cdr3_aa: CASSFLLGGTTNEKLFF
clone_size: .
d_call: .
j_call: TRBJ1-4
cdr3_length: 17
v_call: TRBV28

cdr3_nt: TGTGCCAGCGTAGATAATTTGCGGAACTATGGCTACACCTTC
cdr3_aa: CASVDNLRNYGYTF
clone_size: .
d_call: .
j_call: TRBJ1-2
cdr3_length: 14
v_call: TRBV6-1

cdr3_nt: TGTGCCAGCAGCTCCAGGGGACAGCCCCAGCATTTT
cdr3_aa: CASSSRGQPQHF
clone_size: .
d_call: .
j_call: TRBJ1-5
cdr3_length: 12
v_call: TRBV5-6

cdr3_nt: TGCAGCGCCTGGGACAGGGGGAACACTGAAGCTTTCTTT
cdr3_aa: CSAWDRGNTEAFF
clone_size: .
d_call: TRBD1
j_call: TRBJ1-1
cdr3_length: 13
v_call: TRBV29-1

cdr3_nt: TGTGCCAGCAGCCATTCGAGGGCAGGGGTAGGGTATGGCTACACCTTC
cdr3_aa: CASSHSRAGVGYGYTF
clone_size: .
d_call: .
j_call: TRBJ1-2
cdr3_length: 16
v_call: TRBV14

cdr3_nt: TGTGCCAGCAGACATAGGACACCCCCCAACTACGAGCAGTACTTC
cdr3_aa: CASRHRTPPNYEQYF
clone_size: few
d_call: .
j_call: TRBJ2-7
cdr3_length: 15
v_call: TRBV5-6

cdr3_nt: TGCGCCAGCAGCCCGGGGGTCACTGGGGCCAACGTCCTGACTTTC
cdr3_aa: CASSPGVTGANVLTF
clone_size: .
d_call: .
j_call: TRBJ2-6
cdr3_length: 15
v_call: TRBV5-1

cdr3_nt: TGTGCCAGCAGTCCAGGGTTCTCTGGAAACACCATATATTTT
cdr3_aa: CASSPGFSGNTIYF
clone_size: few
d_call: .
j_call: TRBJ1-3
cdr3_length: 14
v_call: TRBV6-5

cdr3_nt: TGTGCCGTGTGGGGAGGGCCGGTTAACCCTTTCCCTGAAAAACTGTTTTTT
cdr3_aa: CAVWGGPVNPFPEKLFF
clone_size: .
d_call: .
j_call: TRBJ1-4
cdr3_length: 17
v_call: TRBV19

cdr3_nt: TGTGCCAGCAGTGAAGCGGAAAACAGCTCATTCATGAACACTGAAGCTTTCTTT
cdr3_aa: CASSEAENSSFMNTEAFF
clone_size: .
d_call: .
j_call: TRBJ1-1
cdr3_length: 18
v_call: TRBV6-1

cdr3_nt: TGTGCCACCAGCCCTAGGGTAAGCGGGGGCTACACCTTC
cdr3_aa: CATSPRVSGGYTF
clone_size: few
d_call: .
j_call: TRBJ1-2
cdr3_length: 13
v_call: TRBV15

cdr3_nt: TGTGCCAGCAGCCAGTACCAAGAGACCCAGTACTTC
cdr3_aa: CASSQYQETQYF
clone_size: .
d_call: .
j_call: TRBJ2-5
cdr3_length: 12
v_call: TRBV5-4

cdr3_nt: TGTGCCAGCAGTTCACCGGGACTAGTGAGCTACGAGCAGTACTTC
cdr3_aa: CASSSPGLVSYEQYF
clone_size: .
d_call: TRBD2
j_call: TRBJ2-7
cdr3_length: 15
v_call: TRBV28

cdr3_nt: TGTGCCAGCAGCTTCCCACAGGGGGCTGGAAGGAATGAGCAGTTCTTC
cdr3_aa: CASSFPQGAGRNEQFF
clone_size: few
d_call: TRBD1
j_call: TRBJ2-1
cdr3_length: 16
v_call: TRBV5-4

cdr3_nt: TGTGCCAGCCTCACAGATACGCAGTATTTT
cdr3_aa: CASLTDTQYF
clone_size: .
d_call: .
j_call: TRBJ2-3
cdr3_length: 10
v_call: TRBV11-2

cdr3_nt: TGTGCCAGCAGACAGAGCCCCTACAATGAGCAGTTCTTC
cdr3_aa: CASRQSPYNEQFF
clone_size: .
d_call: .
j_call: TRBJ2-1
cdr3_length: 13
v_call: TRBV7-2

cdr3_nt: TGTGCCAGCAGTTACAACAGGGTGAACTATGGCTACACCTTC
cdr3_aa: CASSYNRVNYGYTF
clone_size: .
d_call: .
j_call: TRBJ1-2
cdr3_length: 14
v_call: TRBV6-6

cdr3_nt: TGTGTCAGAAGCTTAGTGGGGCAGGGCCACCAGCATTTT
cdr3_aa: CVRSLVGQGHQHF
clone_size: .
d_call: .
j_call: TRBJ1-5
cdr3_length: 13
v_call: TRBV7-5

cdr3_nt: TGTGCCAGCAGCTTAAGGCAGGGTGGCTACACCTTC
cdr3_aa: CASSLRQGGYTF
clone_size: .
d_call: .
j_call: TRBJ1-2
cdr3_length: 12
v_call: TRBV7-9

cdr3_nt: TGTGCCAGCAGTGTTTCGTTAGGGGGCCTTACCGGGGAGCTGTTTTTT
cdr3_aa: CASSVSLGGLTGELFF
clone_size: .
d_call: TRBD1
j_call: TRBJ2-2
cdr3_length: 16
v_call: TRBV5-4

cdr3_nt: TGTGCCAGCAGCTTGCCCACAGGGGGCAGAACAGATACGCAGTATTTT
cdr3_aa: CASSLPTGGRTDTQYF
clone_size: few
d_call: TRBD1
j_call: TRBJ2-3
cdr3_length: 16
v_call: TRBV5-4

cdr3_nt: TGTGCCAGCAGTGAAGCGGAACTAGCGGGCACAGATACGCAGTATTTT
cdr3_aa: CASSEAELAGTDTQYF
clone_size: .
d_call: TRBD2
j_call: TRBJ2-3
cdr3_length: 16
v_call: TRBV2

cdr3_nt: TGTGCCATCAGTGAAGCAGGGGGGAACACCGGGGAGCTGTTTTTT
cdr3_aa: CAISEAGGNTGELFF
clone_size: .
d_call: TRBD1
j_call: TRBJ2-2
cdr3_length: 15
v_call: TRBV10-3

cdr3_nt: TGTGCCAGCAGAACCGAGGGGGGGAGCACTGAAGCTTTCTTT
cdr3_aa: CASRTEGGSTEAFF
clone_size: .
d_call: .
j_call: TRBJ1-1
cdr3_length: 14
v_call: TRBV5-5

cdr3_nt: TGTGCCAGTAGTAGGGCCGGGACTACTTATAACACCGGGGAGCTGTTTTTT
cdr3_aa: CASSRAGTTYNTGELFF
clone_size: .
d_call: TRBD2
j_call: TRBJ2-2
cdr3_length: 17
v_call: TRBV19

cdr3_nt: TGTGCCAGCAGTGATCCTAGCGGGGGGGCCTATACGCAGTATTTT
cdr3_aa: CASSDPSGGAYTQYF
clone_size: .
d_call: TRBD2
j_call: TRBJ2-3
cdr3_length: 15
v_call: TRBV25-1

cdr3_nt: TGTGCCAGCAGCCTCGGACTAGCGGGGGGCAATGAGCAGTTCTTC
cdr3_aa: CASSLGLAGGNEQFF
clone_size: .
d_call: TRBD2
j_call: TRBJ2-1
cdr3_length: 15
v_call: TRBV5-8

cdr3_nt: TGTGCCAGCAGTTACGACAGATACTCTGGAAACACCATATATTTT
cdr3_aa: CASSYDRYSGNTIYF
clone_size: few
d_call: .
j_call: TRBJ1-3
cdr3_length: 15
v_call: TRBV6-5

cdr3_nt: TGTGCCAGCAGCCAAGATGGTTCAGCGGGGGGGCTTAGTTCCTACGAGCAGTACTTC
cdr3_aa: CASSQDGSAGGLSSYEQYF
clone_size: .
d_call: TRBD2
j_call: TRBJ2-7
cdr3_length: 19
v_call: TRBV4-2

cdr3_nt: TGCGCCAGCCGGCGGGCAGGCGAAGACAATGAGCAGTTCTTC
cdr3_aa: CASRRAGEDNEQFF
clone_size: .
d_call: .
j_call: TRBJ2-1
cdr3_length: 14
v_call: TRBV5-1

cdr3_nt: TGCGCCAGCAGCTTGAGAACAGGGGGTCGAGGAGATACGCAGTATTTT
cdr3_aa: CASSLRTGGRGDTQYF
clone_size: .
d_call: TRBD1
j_call: TRBJ2-3
cdr3_length: 16
v_call: TRBV5-1

cdr3_nt: TGCGCCAGCAGCCAAGATCGAGGACTAGCGGGCCGAAACGAGCAGTACTTC
cdr3_aa: CASSQDRGLAGRNEQYF
clone_size: .
d_call: TRBD2
j_call: TRBJ2-7
cdr3_length: 17
v_call: TRBV4-1

cdr3_nt: TGCGCCAGCAGCTTCGGAACCCTCCGGGGGAACACTGAAGCTTTCTTT
cdr3_aa: CASSFGTLRGNTEAFF
clone_size: .
d_call: .
j_call: TRBJ1-1
cdr3_length: 16
v_call: TRBV5-1

cdr3_nt: TGCGCCAGCAGCCGGACAGTCAATGAGCAGTTCTTC
cdr3_aa: CASSRTVNEQFF
clone_size: .
d_call: .
j_call: TRBJ2-1
cdr3_length: 12
v_call: TRBV4-1

cdr3_nt: TGTGCCAGCAGCTTAGCGCGAGGGGGGGCTGGAAACACCATATATTTT
cdr3_aa: CASSLARGGAGNTIYF
clone_size: .
d_call: .
j_call: TRBJ1-3
cdr3_length: 16
v_call: TRBV7-8

cdr3_nt: TGTGCCAGCAGCCCGACGTCCACGAGGGCTGGCTACACCTTC
cdr3_aa: CASSPTSTRAGYTF
clone_size: .
d_call: .
j_call: TRBJ1-2
cdr3_length: 14
v_call: TRBV6-5

cdr3_nt: TGTGCCAGTAAACTACAGGGTACCACTAATGAAAAACTGTTTTTT
cdr3_aa: CASKLQGTTNEKLFF
clone_size: .
d_call: .
j_call: TRBJ1-4
cdr3_length: 15
v_call: TRBV19

cdr3_nt: TGTGCCAGCAGCTCGAAGGACAGGTACTCTGGAAACACCATATATTTT
cdr3_aa: CASSSKDRYSGNTIYF
clone_size: .
d_call: TRBD1
j_call: TRBJ1-3
cdr3_length: 16
v_call: TRBV7-9

cdr3_nt: TGCGCCAGCAGTGCCAGCGGGGGGGGTATTAATGAGCAGTTCTTC
cdr3_aa: CASSASGGGINEQFF
clone_size: .
d_call: TRBD2
j_call: TRBJ2-1
cdr3_length: 15
v_call: TRBV10-1

cdr3_nt: TGTGCCAGCAGTCCCTTGGACACCTCCTCTGGAAACACCATATATTTT
cdr3_aa: CASSPLDTSSGNTIYF
clone_size: .
d_call: .
j_call: TRBJ1-3
cdr3_length: 16
v_call: TRBV27

cdr3_nt: TGCGCCAGCAGCTTGGTGGCGGGACCGAACACCGGGGAGCTGTTTTTT
cdr3_aa: CASSLVAGPNTGELFF
clone_size: .
d_call: .
j_call: TRBJ2-2
cdr3_length: 16
v_call: TRBV5-1

cdr3_nt: TGTGCCAGCAGCTTTTCCAGGGCTGAGGCCGCCGAGCAGTTCTTC
cdr3_aa: CASSFSRAEAAEQFF
clone_size: .
d_call: .
j_call: TRBJ2-1
cdr3_length: 15
v_call: TRBV7-3

cdr3_nt: TGTGCCAGCAGTTATAGCGGAAATAACCAAGAGACCCAGTACTTC
cdr3_aa: CASSYSGNNQETQYF
clone_size: once
d_call: .
j_call: TRBJ2-5
cdr3_length: 15
v_call: TRBV27

cdr3_nt: TGTGCCAGCAGCCAAGAGAGCGGGGGGCGCATAGACATTCAGTACTTC
cdr3_aa: CASSQESGGRIDIQYF
clone_size: .
d_call: TRBD2
j_call: TRBJ2-4
cdr3_length: 16
v_call: TRBV4-2

cdr3_nt: TGTGCCAGCAGCTTGGCAGGGGGCGAAGGCTACACCTTC
cdr3_aa: CASSLAGGEGYTF
clone_size: .
d_call: TRBD1
j_call: TRBJ1-2
cdr3_length: 13
v_call: TRBV5-5

cdr3_nt: TGTGCCAGCATCCACTCGGACAGGGTTACTAATGAAAAACTGTTTTTT
cdr3_aa: CASIHSDRVTNEKLFF
clone_size: .
d_call: TRBD1
j_call: TRBJ1-4
cdr3_length: 16
v_call: TRBV2